This passage covers 23 T cell receptor beta chains from one sample sequenced in a study of shared clonotypes between healthy human individuals. The protocol was immunoSEQ multiplex PCR, while the TCRdb copy is restricted to in-frame clones and leaves out a portion. The sample records about 470,000 clones, around 79% being singletons. The sample taken for sequencing was PBMCs. The receptors come from a woman in her forties in good health. Some clones in this sample may be carry-over from other donors' samples.

This sequence joins TRBV7-6 and TRBJ1-2; no definite D call. From germline, CDR1 is SGHVS and CDR2 FNYEAQ. The CDR3 is made up of 13 amino acids. The V and J ends lost 1 base and 8 bases respectively, with 11 bases between them. CDR3 sequence reads: CASSLGEDKGYTF. Here the CDR3 DNA reads TGTGCCAGCAGCTTAGGGGAGGATAAGGGCTACACCTTC.

In this sample, this clone turned up a few times. V is TRBV5-6 and J is TRBJ2-5, with D tentatively TRBD1 (6 bases). Trimming took 5 bases from V and 5 from J, leaving 16 bases between them. Germline assignment: CDR1 SGHDT and CDR2 YYEEEE. The CDR3 contains 14 residues. The CDR3 region has the DNA TGTGCCAGCAGTAATCAGGGGTCGGTGGAGACCCAGTACTTC. Protein product: CASSNQGSVETQYF.

The V and J genes are TRBV5-4 and TRBJ2-1; TRBD1 matches 7 bases. This CDR3 is built from 14 residues. Germline V gives CDR1 SGHNT, CDR2 YYREEE (reference sequence). Trimming at V came to 4 bases and at J to 6 bases, leaving 7 bases not matched to a gene. CDR3 sequence reads: CASSQTGRGNEQFF. CDR3 nucleotide sequence: TGTGCCAGCAGCCAGACAGGGCGAGGCAATGAGCAGTTCTTC.

The CDR3 region has the DNA TGTGCCATCTCTAGAGGACAGGGCGACAACACCATATATTTT. Protein product: CAISRGQGDNTIYF. The chain combines TRBV10-3 with TRBJ1-3; 8 bases map to TRBD1. The CDR3 contains 14 residues. The V gene's germline CDR1 is ENHRY and CDR2 SYGVKD. Trimming took 8 bases from V and 7 from J; bases not matched to a gene: 10.

The genes are TRBV5-8 and TRBJ2-7; maybe TRBD1 (6 bases). This CDR3 is 18 amino acids long. Germline CDR1 is SGHTS and CDR2 is YDEGEE. V lost 3 bases to trimming and J lost 2 bases, with 24 bases between them. The CDR3 coding sequence is TGTGCCAGCAGCTCCCCCGGCCACAGGGATCCGATCACCTACGAGCAGTACTTC. Translation gives CASSSPGHRDPITYEQYF.

This clone was counted between two and nine times. CDR3 DNA: TGTGCCAGCAGCTTGGGGACAGGGCGTCACGAGCAGTACTTC. Encoded protein: CASSLGTGRHEQYF. The genes are TRBV5-6 and TRBJ2-7; TRBD1 aligns across 8 bases. V was clipped by 0 bases and J by 5 bases; unmatched bases: 4. This CDR3 has 14 residues. Germline V gene data show CDR1 as SGHDT and CDR2 as YYEEEE. The full variable domain, rest sourced from reference TRBV5-6 and TRBJ2-7, is DAGVTQSPTHLIKTRGQQVTLRCSPKSGHDTVSWYQQALGQGPQFIFQYYEEEERQRGNFPDRFSGHQFPNYSSELNVNALLLGDSALYLCASSLGTGRHEQYFGPGTRLTVT.

The V and J genes are TRBV30 and TRBJ2-3; 9 positions match TRBD1. There are 15 residues in the CDR3. Germline V gene lookup returns CDR1 GTSNPN and CDR2 SVGIG (reference sequence). Trimming at V came to 3 bases and at J to 0 bases, leaving 4 bases not matched to a gene. CDR3 loop: CAWSAGTGSTDTQYF. The DNA for the CDR3 is TGTGCCTGGAGCGCCGGGACAGGGAGCACAGATACGCAGTATTTT.

The chain has TRBV5-1 and TRBJ2-3; 10 bases are shared with TRBD2. CDR1 and CDR2 from the germline V gene are SGHRS and YFSETQ. This CDR3 comprises 15 residues. Trimming cost V 3 bases and J 2 bases; bases outside gene matches: 3. CDR3 protein: CASSSAGGLTDTQYF. The CDR3 nucleotides read TGCGCCAGCAGCTCAGCGGGAGGGCTCACAGATACGCAGTATTTT.

The sample holds one count of this clone. This CDR3 is CAWSALTTNEKLFF. DNA of the CDR3: TGTGCCTGGAGTGCTCTCACAACTAATGAAAAACTGTTTTTT. The chain joins TRBV30 to TRBJ1-4; D is unclear. V was shortened by 1 base and J by 0 bases, with 6 bases between the two germline ends. Germline values: CDR1 GTSNPN, CDR2 SVGIG (reference sequence). This CDR3 contains 14 residues.

This chain connects TRBV7-3 to TRBJ1-1, with D perhaps matching TRBD1 (6 bases). In germline, CDR1 is SGHTA, CDR2 FQGTGA. This CDR3 comprises 13 residues. Trimming cost V 5 bases and J 4 bases, with 11 bases left between them. CDR3 region: CASSPNRVTEAFF. Here the CDR3 DNA reads TGTGCCAGCAGCCCTAACAGGGTCACTGAAGCTTTCTTT.

The V and J genes are TRBV28 and TRBJ1-2; unclear D gene. The CDR3 loop spans 15 amino acids. The germline gives CDR1 MDHEN, CDR2 SYDVKM. Trimming removed 5 bases from V and 5 bases from J, with 18 bases in between. The CDR3 region has the DNA TGTGCCAGCAGTACCCACAGTCAGGCAGTGTATGGCTACACCTTC. Protein: CASSTHSQAVYGYTF.

The genes are TRBV2 and TRBJ2-7, with D tentatively TRBD2 (5 bases). V lost 3 bases, J lost 2 bases, and 11 bases lay in between. Per the germline V gene, CDR1 is SNHLY and CDR2 is FYNNEI. The CDR3 contains 14 residues. CDR3 DNA: TGTGCCAGCAGTGAGGAGGATTTTACCTACGAGCAGTACTTC. As protein: CASSEEDFTYEQYF.

This sequence joins TRBV5-4 and TRBJ2-2, with TRBD1 matching over 7 bases. There are 17 residues in the CDR3. The V gene end was trimmed by 4 bases and the J gene end by 0 bases; junction bases not matched to a gene: 9. CDR1 is SGHNT and CDR2 is YYREEE in the germline V gene (reference sequence). The CDR3 reads CASSPTAGTANTGELFF. The CDR3 DNA is TGTGCCAGCAGCCCAACTGCCGGGACAGCGAACACCGGGGAGCTGTTTTTT.

This clone appeared a single time. The genes are TRBV5-1 and TRBJ1-2, with TRBD1 matching 9 bases. The CDR3 is made up of 13 amino acids. Losses at the gene ends were 4 bases for V and 9 bases for J; bases not matched to a gene: 7. Germline assignment: CDR1 SGHRS and CDR2 YFSETQ. The CDR3 DNA is TGCGCCAGCAGCCTCAGACAGGGGGAGAGCTACACCTTC. It is translated as CASSLRQGESYTF.

J is TRBJ2-5 and V is TRBV9; possible D gene TRBD1, 5 bases. V was shortened by 0 bases and J by 4 bases, with 16 bases between the two germline ends. The CDR3 spans 16 residues. Per the germline V gene, CDR1 is SGDLS and CDR2 is YYNGEE. CDR3 DNA sequence: TGTGCCAGCAGCGTAGGGGCTAGGACAATTCGAGAGACCCAGTACTTC. Amino acid sequence: CASSVGARTIRETQYF.

This clone was found a few times. The chain is built from TRBV28 and TRBJ1-1, with 8 bases fitting TRBD1. The length of the CDR3 is 14 residues. Germline-derived CDR1 and CDR2 are MDHEN and SYDVKM. J gave up 0 bases and V 5 bases, and 2 bases lay outside the gene matches. As DNA, the CDR3 is TGTGCCAGCAGTCGGACAGGGCTGAACACTGAAGCTTTCTTT. This sequence encodes CASSRTGLNTEAFF.

This clone was observed a single time. The genes are TRBV7-3 and TRBJ2-2; 7 nucleotides align to TRBD1. CDR3 size: 14 residues. Germline V gives CDR1 SGHTA, CDR2 FQGTGA. Losses at the gene ends were 5 bases for V and 7 bases for J; bases not matched to a gene: 7. In nucleotides, the CDR3 is TGTGCCAGCAGCCAGGGGACAGTAGGCGGGGAGCTGTTTTTT. The encoded protein is CASSQGTVGGELFF.

The chain couples TRBV7-2 to TRBJ2-7, with TRBD1 matching 9 bases. The CDR3 is made up of 15 amino acids. Germline V gene lookup returns CDR1 SGHTA and CDR2 FQGNSA. With V trimmed by 4 bases and J by 4 bases, 8 bases remained unmatched. The DNA for the CDR3 is TGTGCCAGCAGCTCGCCCCACAGGGGGCTGTACGAGCAGTACTTC. It yields the protein CASSSPHRGLYEQYF.

The chain couples TRBV28 to TRBJ1-5; 7 bases are a match to TRBD1. Germline-derived CDR1 and CDR2 are MDHEN and SYDVKM. V lost 5 bases to trimming and J lost 1 base; unmatched junction nucleotides: 11. CDR3 length: 17 amino acids. The CDR3, as DNA: TGTGCCAGCAGTCCCAGGGGGGGAGTAATAAGCAATCAGCCCCAGCATTTT. It is translated as CASSPRGGVISNQPQHF.

This clone was recorded a few times. In the same sample, other DNA sequences code for this CDR3. The chain carries TRBV5-1 and TRBJ1-1; 7 bases align to TRBD1. This CDR3 comprises 14 residues. Germline CDR1 SGHRS, CDR2 YFSETQ. Trimming removed 3 bases from V and 1 base from J; junction bases left unmatched: 3. CDR3 protein: CASSSQGQNTEAFF. The CDR3 nucleotides read TGCGCCAGCAGCTCACAGGGGCAGAACACTGAAGCTTTCTTT.

This sequence joins TRBV7-9 and TRBJ2-1; maybe TRBD2 (5 bases). Trimming took off 5 bases at V and 6 bases at J, with 14 bases between the two ends. CDR1 and CDR2 (germline): SEHNR, FQNEAQ (reference sequence). This CDR3 has 14 residues. CDR3 DNA sequence: TGTGCCAGCAGCCCCGGGCTAGCTAGCAATGAGCAGTTCTTC. This gives the protein CASSPGLASNEQFF.

The CDR3 is CASSLGLASTDTQYF. The CDR3 region has the DNA TGTGCCAGCAGCTTGGGACTAGCGAGCACAGATACGCAGTATTTT. V usage is TRBV5-6 and J usage is TRBJ2-3, with 8 bases fitting TRBD2. Per germline, CDR1 SGHDT and CDR2 YYEEEE. The trim removed 0 bases at V and 0 bases at J, leaving 0 bases unmatched. This CDR3 has 15 amino acids. The variable domain in full, completed from reference TRBV5-6 and TRBJ2-3, reads DAGVTQSPTHLIKTRGQQVTLRCSPKSGHDTVSWYQQALGQGPQFIFQYYEEEERQRGNFPDRFSGHQFPNYSSELNVNALLLGDSALYLCASSLGLASTDTQYFGPGTRLTVL.

The sample holds one count of this clone. The chain is built from TRBV5-6 and TRBJ2-5, with D tentatively TRBD2 (6 bases). Germline CDR1 is SGHDT and CDR2 is YYEEEE. CDR3 length: 14 amino acids. V shed 4 bases and J shed 5 bases, with 15 bases lying between them. The CDR3: CASSTRDSTETQYF. In nucleotides, the CDR3 is TGTGCCAGCAGCACCCGGGACTCAACGGAGACCCAGTACTTC.